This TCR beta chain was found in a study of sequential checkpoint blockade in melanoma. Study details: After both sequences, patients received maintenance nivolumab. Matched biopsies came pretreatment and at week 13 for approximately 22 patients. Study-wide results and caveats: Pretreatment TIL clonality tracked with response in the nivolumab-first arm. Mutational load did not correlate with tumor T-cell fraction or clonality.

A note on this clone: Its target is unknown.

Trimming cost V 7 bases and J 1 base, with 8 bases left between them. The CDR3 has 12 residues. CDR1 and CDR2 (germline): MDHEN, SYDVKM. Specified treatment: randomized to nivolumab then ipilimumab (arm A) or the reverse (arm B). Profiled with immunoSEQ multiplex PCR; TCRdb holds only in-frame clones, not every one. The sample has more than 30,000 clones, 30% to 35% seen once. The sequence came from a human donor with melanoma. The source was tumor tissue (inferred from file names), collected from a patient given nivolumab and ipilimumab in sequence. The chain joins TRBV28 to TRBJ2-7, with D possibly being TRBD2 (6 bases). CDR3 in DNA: TGTGCCAGCAAGGAGGGTTCCTACGAGCAGTACTTC. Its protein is CASKEGSYEQYF.